What follows are 16 T cell receptor beta chains derived from one specimen sequenced in a study of blood T cell repertoires in COVID-19 (TCRdb year 2020). Libraries were prepared through the immunoSEQ multiplex PCR assay. TCRdb obtained this table from immuneACCESS and retained in-frame rearrangements with V and J assigned. These tables miss some clones; where compared with another copy, unresolved V genes account for less than half of the shortfall, and the remainder is unexplained. The sample includes hundreds of thousands of clones, with about 90% observed a single time. The ten top clones hold around 3% of the sample. Source material: PBMCs or T cells enriched from blood (not recorded which). Receptors were obtained from a woman in her thirties who had recovered from COVID-19.

The chain uses TRBV3-1 (or the pseudogene TRBV3-2) and TRBJ1-5, with D tentatively TRBD1 (5 bases). The CDR3 is made up of 14 amino acids. Germline V gives CDR1 LGHDT, CDR2 YNNKEL (reference sequence). Trimming removed 8 bases from V and 6 bases from J, with 17 bases in between. The CDR3 DNA reads as TGTGCCAGCGGACTGGCAGGAGGGGTTCAGCCCCAGCATTTT. This translates into CASGLAGGVQPQHF.

The V and J genes are TRBV7-8 and TRBJ2-3, with a tentative D call TRBD2 (5 bases). CDR1 is SGHVS and CDR2 is FQNEAQ in the germline V gene. The CDR3 is 12 residues long. Between the trimmed V and J ends, which lost 4 bases and 3 bases, there was a span of 5 bases. Here the CDR3 DNA reads TGTGCCAGCAGCTCGGGGACAGATACGCAGTATTTT. Translation gives CASSSGTDTQYF.

The CDR3 coding sequence is TGTGCCAGCGCCACAGGGGGTATACACAATGAGCAGTTCTTC. Protein product: CASATGGIHNEQFF. The gene calls are TRBV11-2 and TRBJ2-1; 8 nucleotides match TRBD1. This CDR3 is 14 amino acids long. V shed 8 bases and J 5 bases; nucleotides not matched to a gene: 8. The germline CDR1 and CDR2 sequences are SGHAT and FQNNGV.

The chain couples TRBV6-1 to TRBJ2-7, with TRBD2 as a possible D gene (5 bases). Germline CDR1 MNHNS, CDR2 SASEGT. Between the trimmed V and J ends, which lost 2 bases and 5 bases, there was a span of 7 bases. There are 12 residues in the CDR3. The CDR3 region has the DNA TGTGCCAGCAGTGAATACGGGGACGAGCAGTACTTC. This encodes CASSEYGDEQYF.

CDR3 DNA: TGTGCCAGTTGCGCGGTGGCAGAGAACACTGAAGCTTTCTTT. The encoded protein is CASCAVAENTEAFF. The V call is TRBV19, the J call TRBJ1-1; D is unclear. V was cut by 8 bases and J by 1 base, with 14 bases left in between. CDR3 size: 14 residues. In germline, CDR1 is LNHDA, CDR2 SQIVND (reference sequence).

This rearrangement joins TRBV19 to TRBJ1-5, with TRBD1 as a possible D gene (5 bases). CDR3 length equals 15 residues. Looked up from germline, CDR1 is LNHDA and CDR2 is SQIVND (reference sequence). V was pared by 0 bases and J by 3 bases, with 9 bases between. The CDR3 loop reads CASSIEYRSNQPQHF. DNA of the CDR3: TGTGCCAGTAGTATAGAGTACAGGTCCAATCAGCCCCAGCATTTT.

In DNA form, the CDR3 reads TGTGCCAGTAGTAACCGGGACAGGGAGGATACGCAGTATTTT. Translation: CASSNRDREDTQYF. The chain uses TRBV19 and TRBJ2-3; 9 nucleotides match TRBD1. Germline V gene data show CDR1 as LNHDA and CDR2 as SQIVND (reference sequence). With 4 bases clipped from V and 6 bases from J, the junction kept 5 bases outside the gene matches. This CDR3 region has 14 residues.

The chain has TRBV7-2 and TRBJ2-7; TRBD2 matches at 9 bases. After removal of 4 bases from V and 1 base from J, the junction contained 5 bases not matched to a gene. CDR1 SGHTA and CDR2 FQGNSA come from the germline V gene. The CDR3 has 15 residues. CDR3 loop: CASSSLAGNSYEQYF. In DNA, the CDR3 is TGTGCCAGCAGCTCTCTAGCGGGAAATTCCTACGAGCAGTACTTC. The variable domain in full, completed from reference TRBV7-2 and TRBJ2-7, reads GAGVSQSPSNKVTEKGKDVELRCDPISGHTALYWYRQSLGQGLEFLIYFQGNSAPDKSGLPSDRFSAERTGGSVSTLTIQRTQQEDSAVYLCASSSLAGNSYEQYFGPGTRLTVT.

V and J are TRBV21-1 and TRBJ1-3. TRBV21-1 is reported as a pseudogene. CDR3 length: 15 residues. CDR3 bases: TGTGCCAGCAGCAAAGTGGCGGCCACTCGAAACACCATATATTTT. This translates into CASSKVAATRNTIYF.

V is TRBV5-8 and J is TRBJ2-5; the match to TRBD1 covers 10 bases. J lost 3 bases, V lost 4 bases, and 3 bases had no gene match. This CDR3 is built from 14 residues. Germline loops: CDR1 SGHTS, CDR2 YDEGEE. CDR3 amino acids: CASSTGTGEETQYF. CDR3 nucleotides: TGTGCCAGCAGCACCGGGACAGGGGAAGAGACCCAGTACTTC.

The chain is built from TRBV27 and TRBJ1-4; 7 nucleotides match TRBD1. The CDR3 is made up of 15 amino acids. With 5 bases clipped from V and 2 bases from J, the junction kept 5 bases outside the gene matches. The V gene's germline CDR1 is MNHEY and CDR2 SMNVEV (reference sequence). The CDR3 DNA reads as TGTGCCAGCAGTCCGACAGGGCCTACTAATGAAAAACTGTTTTTT. It is translated as CASSPTGPTNEKLFF.

The chain uses TRBV10-1 and TRBJ2-3; TRBD1 might be the D (5 bases). The CDR3 consists of 13 residues. CDR1 and CDR2 from the germline V gene are WNHNN and SYGVQD (reference sequence). Trimming shortened V by 8 bases and J by 5 bases, and 14 bases separated the two germline ends. This chain's CDR3 is CASSPDTGDTQYF. The CDR3 DNA follows: TGCGCCAGCTCGCCGGACACGGGAGATACGCAGTATTTT.

The V gene is TRBV19, the J gene TRBJ2-2; no clear D gene. CDR1 is LNHDA, CDR2 SQIVND, per germline (reference sequence). This CDR3 comprises 16 residues. Deletions cut 3 bases from V and 5 bases from J, with 16 bases between. The CDR3 here is CASSIVTDGPTGELFF. The DNA of the CDR3 is TGTGCCAGTAGTATCGTGACTGATGGTCCAACCGGGGAGCTGTTTTTT.

The chain couples TRBV4-1 to TRBJ2-7; a possible D gene is TRBD1 (6 bases). Germline-derived CDR1 and CDR2 are MGHRA and YSYEKL. This CDR3 comprises 15 residues. Trimming cost V 4 bases and J 1 base, with 14 bases left between them. The CDR3 reads CASSLQGQPSYEQYF. The CDR3 nucleotides are TGCGCCAGCAGCCTCCAGGGGCAGCCATCCTACGAGCAGTACTTC.

The chain is built from TRBV4-1 and TRBJ1-4; D is possibly TRBD1 (5 bases). The germline V gene has CDR1 MGHRA and CDR2 YSYEKL. V shed 1 base and J shed 3 bases, with 9 bases lying between them. This CDR3 contains 15 residues. The CDR3 reads CASSQGTFSNEKLFF. CDR3 sequence (DNA): TGCGCCAGCAGCCAAGGGACATTCTCTAATGAAAAACTGTTTTTT.

This clone was seen more than once but under ten times. The V call is TRBV11-2, the J call TRBJ1-3; TRBD1 might be the D (6 bases). This CDR3 spans 13 amino acids. Per germline, CDR1 SGHAT and CDR2 FQNNGV. V gave up 4 bases and J gave up 4 bases, with 8 bases separating them. The CDR3: CASSSGHGNTIYF. The DNA for the CDR3 is TGTGCCAGCAGCTCGGGACACGGAAACACCATATATTTT.